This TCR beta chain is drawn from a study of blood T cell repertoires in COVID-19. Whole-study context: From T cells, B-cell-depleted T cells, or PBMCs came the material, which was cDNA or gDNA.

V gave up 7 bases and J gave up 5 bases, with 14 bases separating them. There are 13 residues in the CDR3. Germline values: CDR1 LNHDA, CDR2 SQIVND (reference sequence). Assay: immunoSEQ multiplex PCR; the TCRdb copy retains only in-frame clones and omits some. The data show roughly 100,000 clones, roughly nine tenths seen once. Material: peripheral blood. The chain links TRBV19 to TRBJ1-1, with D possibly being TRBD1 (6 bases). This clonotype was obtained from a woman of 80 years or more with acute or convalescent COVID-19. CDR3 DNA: TGTGCCAGTATGGGGAGGGGGAGGACTGAAGCTTTCTTT. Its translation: CASMGRGRTEAFF.